A single sample gave rise to the 25 T cell receptor beta chains below, sequenced in a study of blood T cell repertoires in COVID-19. Sequencing used immunoSEQ multiplex PCR; TCRdb keeps in-frame clones, though not all of them. This sample yields 300,000 to 450,000 clones, of which around 89% are seen a single time; roughly 1% belongs to the top ten. The sequenced sample consisted of PBMCs or T cells enriched from blood (not recorded which). These receptors originate from a man aged 18 to 30 who had recovered from COVID-19.

This clone was recorded once. As DNA, the CDR3 is TGCAGCGTTGCAAATCTAGGGACTGGGGAGCTGTTTTTT. Its translation: CSVANLGTGELFF. The rearrangement uses TRBV29-1 and TRBJ2-2; TRBD2 might be the D (6 bases). The V end lost 4 bases, the J end lost 8 bases, and 14 bases lay between the germline ends. The CDR3 is 13 amino acids. The V gene's germline CDR1 is SQVTM and CDR2 ANQGSEA.

This rearrangement joins TRBV9 to TRBJ1-1, with 8 bases aligning to TRBD1. The CDR3 length is 16 residues. V was pared by 4 bases and J by 1 base, with 9 bases of the junction left unmatched. Germline assignment: CDR1 SGDLS and CDR2 YYNGEE. This CDR3 is CASSPRTGQSNTEAFF. CDR3 DNA: TGTGCCAGCAGCCCAAGGACAGGGCAGTCGAACACTGAAGCTTTCTTT.

V gene TRBV4-1 combines with J gene TRBJ2-1; 12 positions match TRBD2. CDR1 is MGHRA, CDR2 YSYEKL, per germline. There are 16 residues in the CDR3. V shed 4 bases, J shed 3 bases, and the junction held 4 bases outside the gene matches. The CDR3 protein is CASSLRTSGNYNEQFF. The CDR3 DNA reads TGCGCCAGCAGCCTTAGGACTAGCGGGAACTACAATGAGCAGTTCTTC.

V gene TRBV28 combines with J gene TRBJ2-7; D is possibly TRBD2 (6 bases). This CDR3 has 14 residues. CDR1 is MDHEN, CDR2 SYDVKM, per germline. The ends were cut back, 5 bases at V and 7 bases at J, with 18 bases in the middle. The chain's CDR3 is CASSLGERAREQYF. CDR3 DNA: TGTGCCAGCAGTCTTGGCGAGCGGGCTAGGGAGCAGTACTTC.

The chain recombines TRBV24-1 with TRBJ2-1, with 8 nucleotides matching TRBD2. The junction had 7 bases not matched to a gene; V was cut back by 9 bases and J by 4 bases. The CDR3 length is 14 residues. Germline assignment: CDR1 KGHDR and CDR2 SFDVKD. The CDR3 DNA reads as TGTGCCACCGAAGCCCCGGGGGGGTACAATGAGCAGTTCTTC. It codes for CATEAPGGYNEQFF.

This rearrangement joins TRBV5-6 to TRBJ1-2; D uncertain. CDR1 is SGHDT, CDR2 YYEEEE, per germline. The V end was cut by 1 base, the J end by 8 bases, with 9 bases between. CDR3 length equals 12 residues. CDR3 DNA: TGTGCCAGCAGCTTGCTCGGGAACGGCTACACCTTC. Translation gives CASSLLGNGYTF.

This sequence joins TRBV2 and TRBJ2-3; the match to TRBD1 covers 12 bases. Germline V gene data show CDR1 as SNHLY and CDR2 as FYNNEI. This CDR3 spans 15 amino acids. The J segment lost 1 base and the V segment lost 5 bases, leaving 1 base of the junction unmatched. CDR3 amino acids: CASSRDRGRTDTQYF. DNA for the CDR3: TGTGCCAGCAGTCGGGACAGGGGGCGCACAGATACGCAGTATTTT.

The chain links TRBV28 to TRBJ2-7; TRBD1 matches at 7 bases. V dropped 6 bases and J dropped 0; count of bases not matched to a gene: 11. The CDR3 totals 16 residues. Per the germline V gene, CDR1 is MDHEN and CDR2 is SYDVKM. The CDR3 protein is CASSPHGAGGSYEQYF. CDR3 nucleotides: TGTGCCAGCAGCCCTCATGGGGCAGGGGGCTCCTACGAGCAGTACTTC.

On this clone: Additional DNA sequences in this sample encode the identical CDR3. This chain connects TRBV18 to TRBJ2-3; D is possibly TRBD1 (6 bases). Looked up from germline, CDR1 is KGHSH and CDR2 is LQKENI. The V and J ends lost 3 bases and 4 bases respectively, with 11 bases between them. The CDR3 loop spans 14 amino acids. The CDR3 DNA reads as TGTGCCAGCTCACCGGGGCAGGGGCCAGATACGCAGTATTTT. Translated: CASSPGQGPDTQYF.

The gene calls are TRBV30 and TRBJ1-3; D perhaps matches TRBD1 (5 bases). This CDR3 has 12 amino acids. Germline CDR1 reads GTSNPN; CDR2 reads SVGIG (reference sequence). V lost 3 bases and J lost 4, with 7 bases in between. CDR3 in amino acids: CAWRRGGNTIYF. The CDR3 coding sequence is TGTGCCTGGAGGCGGGGGGGAAACACCATATATTTT. The variable domain in full, completed from reference TRBV30 and TRBJ1-3, reads SQTIHQWPATLVQPVGSPLSLECTVEGTSNPNLYWYRQAAGRGLQLLFYSVGIGQISSEVPQNLSASRPQDRQFILSSKKLLLSDSGFYLCAWRRGGNTIYFGEGSWLTVV.

The chain links TRBV5-6 to TRBJ1-1; the D gene is possibly TRBD1 (6 bases). There are 12 residues in the CDR3. Germline CDR1 and CDR2: SGHDT and YYEEEE. V was shortened by 1 base and J by 8 bases, with 9 bases between the two germline ends. Here the CDR3 DNA reads TGTGCCAGCAGCTTGACTAGGGGGGAAGCTTTCTTT. This translates into CASSLTRGEAFF.

The chain uses TRBV7-9 and TRBJ1-1; 7 bases align to TRBD1. Germline lookup yields CDR1 SEHNR and CDR2 FQNEAQ (reference sequence). The CDR3 extends over 17 amino acids. After removal of 1 base from V and 1 base from J, the junction contained 9 bases not matched to a gene. The CDR3 sequence is CASSLVGRGIGNTEAFF. In DNA form, the CDR3 reads TGTGCCAGCAGCTTAGTGGGCAGGGGGATCGGGAACACTGAAGCTTTCTTT.

The chain links TRBV6-2 or TRBV6-3 to TRBJ2-1; TRBD1 matches at 7 bases. V was pared by 5 bases and J by 2 bases, with 6 bases of the junction left unmatched. CDR1 MNHEY and CDR2 SVGEGT come from the germline V gene. This CDR3 is 15 amino acids long. As DNA, the CDR3 is TGTGCCAGCAGTCTCCGACAGGGTGCCTACAATGAGCAGTTCTTC. Amino acid sequence: CASSLRQGAYNEQFF.

For the CDR3, the DNA is TGTGCCAGTTTCAGGGGGCGAGGATACGAGCAGTACTTC. Its protein is CASFRGRGYEQYF. V and J are TRBV18 and TRBJ2-7; 8 positions agree with TRBD1. Germline assignment: CDR1 KGHSH and CDR2 LQKENI. The CDR3 consists of 13 residues. V was clipped by 9 bases and J by 4 bases; unmatched bases: 8.

The chain couples TRBV6-5 to TRBJ2-7, with no clear D. This CDR3 is built from 13 residues. With 5 bases removed from V and 2 bases from J, the gap between germline ends came to 10 bases. In germline, CDR1 is MNHEY, CDR2 SVGAGI. The CDR3 region is CASSQTGPYEQYF. DNA of the CDR3: TGTGCCAGCAGTCAAACGGGTCCCTACGAGCAGTACTTC.

The rearrangement uses TRBV21-1 and TRBJ2-7; the listed D gene, TRBD1, was not tested against the DNA. TRBV21-1 is listed as a pseudogene. CDR3 size: 14 residues. The CDR3 DNA is TGTGCCAGCATTGTACAGGGGGAGACCTACGAGCAGTACTTC. Amino acid sequence: CASIVQGETYEQYF.

This sequence joins TRBV19 and TRBJ1-1, with D unresolved. Trimming left V 5 bases short and J 1 base short, with 11 bases between. CDR3 length: 14 amino acids. Germline values: CDR1 LNHDA, CDR2 SQIVND (reference sequence). In DNA, the CDR3 is TGTGCCAGTAGTTTCGGTTTTAAGAACACTGAAGCTTTCTTT. Its translation is CASSFGFKNTEAFF.

The V gene is TRBV3-1 (or the pseudogene TRBV3-2), the J gene TRBJ2-3, with 8 bases fitting TRBD2. CDR1 and CDR2 from the germline V gene are LGHDT and YNNKEL (reference sequence). CDR3 length equals 11 residues. Trimming removed 6 bases from V and 8 bases from J; junction bases left unmatched: 1. CDR3 loop: CASRRGGTQYF. CDR3 nucleotides: TGTGCCAGCAGACGGGGGGGTACGCAGTATTTT.

V gene TRBV10-3 combines with J gene TRBJ2-1; 13 positions match TRBD2. Germline trimming cut 6 bases from V and 6 bases from J; bases unmatched to any gene: 8. There are 16 residues in the CDR3. The germline CDR1 and CDR2 sequences are ENHRY and SYGVKD. The CDR3 DNA is TGTGCCATCAGGCAGGTGACTAGCGGGAGGTTCAATGAGCAGTTCTTC. It yields the protein CAIRQVTSGRFNEQFF.

This chain links TRBV13 with TRBJ2-3; D call uncertain. Trimming shortened V by 2 bases and J by 5 bases, and 8 bases separated the two germline ends. Germline-derived CDR1 and CDR2 are PRHDT and FYEKMQ (reference sequence). The CDR3 runs 13 residues. The CDR3 reads CASSLSARDTQYF. The DNA for the CDR3 is TGTGCCAGCAGCTTAAGCGCGAGAGATACGCAGTATTTT.

The V call is TRBV5-1, the J call TRBJ1-2, with 7 nucleotides matching TRBD1. The CDR3 totals 14 residues. In germline, CDR1 is SGHRS, CDR2 YFSETQ. Trimming cost V 4 bases and J 4 bases; bases outside gene matches: 7. The CDR3 DNA sequence: TGCGCCAGCAGCACAGGACAGGTTACCTATGGCTACACCTTC. Residues: CASSTGQVTYGYTF.

The V and J genes are TRBV29-1 and TRBJ1-1; D is unresolved. CDR1 is SQVTM and CDR2 is ANQGSEA in the germline V gene. This CDR3 has 16 amino acids. V dropped 1 base and J dropped 0 bases, with 15 bases sitting between them. The CDR3 region has the DNA TGCAGCGTTGAAGTCGTAGGAGGGCGGTTGAACACTGAAGCTTTCTTT. Its protein product is CSVEVVGGRLNTEAFF.

This clone was seen just once. The CDR3 sequence is CASNMGRGYEQYF. The CDR3 DNA follows: TGTGCCAGCAATATGGGCAGGGGGTACGAGCAGTACTTC. The chain joins TRBV2 to TRBJ2-7, with 7 bases aligning to TRBD1. Germline trimming cut 7 bases from V and 4 bases from J; bases unmatched to any gene: 7. The CDR3 contains 13 residues. CDR1 is SNHLY, CDR2 FYNNEI, per germline. The whole variable domain, remainder taken from reference TRBV2 and TRBJ2-7, is EPEVTQTPSHQVTQMGQEVILRCVPISNHLYFYWYRQILGQKVEFLVSFYNNEISEKSEIFDDQFSVERPDGSNFTLKIRSTKLEDSAMYFCASNMGRGYEQYFGPGTRLTVT.

Only a few counts were recorded for this clone. V is TRBV28 and J is TRBJ2-7, with 8 nucleotides matching TRBD1. The CDR3 is 15 amino acids. The germline gives CDR1 MDHEN, CDR2 SYDVKM. Losses at the gene ends were 4 bases for V and 2 bases for J; bases not matched to a gene: 7. The CDR3 reads CASSSGTGSPYEQYF. The CDR3 DNA follows: TGTGCCAGCAGTTCCGGGACAGGTTCTCCCTACGAGCAGTACTTC.

The chain combines TRBV7-6 with TRBJ2-3; tentatively, D is TRBD1 (6 bases). Between the trimmed V and J ends, which lost 5 bases and 0 bases, there was a span of 9 bases. The germline V gene has CDR1 SGHVS and CDR2 FNYEAQ. The CDR3 has 14 residues. CDR3 loop: CASSQTGSTDTQYF. For the CDR3, the DNA is TGTGCCAGCAGCCAAACAGGGAGCACAGATACGCAGTATTTT.